This is a list of T cell receptor beta chains from one sample in a study of beta chain features in type 1 diabetes. Only in-frame clones appear in the TCRdb table, and some are missing; sequencing was by immunoSEQ multiplex PCR. The sample lists roughly 370,000 clones; about 14% were seen once. Sequencing used naive CD4+ T cells from blood. The origin of the receptors is a man aged 30-40 years in good health. The CDR3 runs from the conserved cysteine through the conserved F or W. Clone sizes are given selectively: once, few, many, or a class where the clone is expanded.

few	TRBV30	TRBJ2-1	14	CAWAQEQGNNEQFF
NA	TRBV5-1	TRBJ1-5	15	CASSYPTGLNQPQHF
few	TRBV29-1	TRBJ1-2	13	CSVRGQSNYGYTF
NA	TRBV9	TRBJ2-5	15	CASSPQLAAQETQYF
few	TRBV25-1	TRBJ2-2	14	CASSVTGRAGELFF
NA	TRBV6-5	TRBJ1-6	16	CASSYSGGDSYSPLHF
NA	TRBV27	TRBJ1-4	15	CASSLWVGPNEKLFF
few	TRBV7-2	TRBJ2-1	13	CASSLRGGNEQFF
NA	TRBV7-9	TRBJ2-1	15	CASSRVAGGWNEQFF
many	TRBV23-1	TRBJ2-4	16	CASTFPGARAKNIQYF
NA	TRBV30	TRBJ1-2	13	CAWSWREGAGYTF
NA	TRBV7-3	TRBJ1-2	14	CATDSRGPNYGYTF
NA	TRBV7-2	TRBJ1-1	18	CASSLVGGVKLRNTEAFF
NA	TRBV4-3	TRBJ2-1	18	CASSQETAASGKNNEQFF
once	TRBV18	TRBJ2-1	13	CASSGQLDNEQFF
NA	TRBV7-2	TRBJ2-3	14	CASSSLAGVDTQYF
NA	TRBV18	TRBJ2-3	14	CASSPLASTDTQYF
NA	TRBV7-6	TRBJ2-3	16	CASSLLAGGVTDTQYF
NA	TRBV18	TRBJ2-1	15	CASSPQVSWMNEQFF
NA	TRBV5-6	TRBJ2-1	16	CASSPRVLSSYNEQFF
NA	TRBV7-2	TRBJ2-3	16	CASSLAARGLTDTQYF
few	TRBV21-1	TRBJ2-5	13	CASKRRPAETQYF
NA	TRBV7-2	TRBJ2-1	18	CASSLLALTLFSYNEQFF
few	TRBV7-8	TRBJ2-4	15	CASRPVRWGKNIQYF
NA	TRBV4-3	TRBJ2-5	16	CASSQDFRAYQETQYF
NA	TRBV20-1	TRBJ2-7	11	CSARVGYEQYF
NA	TRBV5-1	TRBJ2-5	16	CASSLVGLPMKETQYF
NA	TRBV19	TRBJ2-3	14	CASSIGFSTDTQYF
NA	TRBV10-3	TRBJ1-1	15	CAIGQDGNMNTEAFF
few	TRBV9	TRBJ2-3	14	CASSVRGGTDTQYF
NA	TRBV6-5	TRBJ1-2	13	CASRPGQGYGYTF
few	TRBV10-3	TRBJ1-2	11	CAISESWGYTF
NA	TRBV7-9	TRBJ2-3	16	CASSLVQREGTDTQYF
few	TRBV14	TRBJ2-3	15	CASSPVLRVDTTQYF
NA	TRBV6-1	TRBJ2-1	15	CASSPRLAGYNEQFF
NA	TRBV7-2	TRBJ2-2	14	CAAGRDWNTGELFF
NA	TRBV15	TRBJ2-5	13	CATSRTIQETQYF
NA	TRBV18	TRBJ1-2	14	CASSPRDRGNGYTF
NA	TRBV9	TRBJ2-5	14	CASSRGSGAETQYF
NA	TRBV9	TRBJ2-1	16	CASSWERGTSYNEQFF
NA	TRBV25-1	TRBJ2-1	16	CASSEGQGLSYNEQFF
NA	TRBV10-3	TRBJ1-3	12	CAISEGANTIYF
few	TRBV6-6	TRBJ2-1	12	CASSTRVNEQFF
NA	TRBV20-1	TRBJ2-7	11	CSARTLYEQYF
NA	TRBV29-1	TRBJ1-1	13	CSVDRGINTEAFF
NA	TRBV6-6	TRBJ2-2	14	CAGNRGPNIGELFF
few	TRBV27	TRBJ2-1	14	CASSPIGAYNEQFF
NA	TRBV29-1	TRBJ2-7	13	CSASGGLGYEQYF
few	TRBV5-4	TRBJ2-1	14	CASSFRLIDNEQFF
few	TRBV5-1	TRBJ2-3	15	CASTLAGVSTDTQYF
few	TRBV5-1	TRBJ2-3	14	CASSLSRAADTQYF
NA	TRBV6-6	TRBJ2-3	15	CASSYGWQRGDTQYF
few	TRBV10-3	TRBJ2-5	13	CAISGHNQETQYF
NA	TRBV6-5	TRBJ1-3	15	CASSYSRYSGNTIYF
NA	TRBV15	TRBJ2-2	18	CATSRATSPGAQTGELFF